Each of the 3 T cell receptor beta chains below was sequenced from the same sample in a study of cytomegalovirus exposure and HLA in healthy donors. The study ran its PCR with 60 Vbeta and 13 Jbeta primers. Repertoires were generated with immunoSEQ multiplex PCR, while TCRdb's copy carries only in-frame clones and drops some. The sample records under 150,000 clones, around 77% being singletons. The sample consisted of PBMCs. These receptor sequences come from a woman between 25 and 40 years old in good health and CMV-seropositive.

The chain uses TRBV2 and TRBJ1-6; 7 bases align to TRBD1. CDR1 and CDR2 (germline): SNHLY, FYNNEI. The CDR3 spans 15 residues. J gave up 7 bases and V 6 bases, and 9 bases lay outside the gene matches. The CDR3 region is CASREGGQQNSPLHF. Here the CDR3 DNA reads TGTGCCAGCAGGGAGGGGGGACAGCAAAATTCACCCCTCCACTTT.

As concerns this clone: The sample holds other DNA sequences that translate to the same CDR3. The chain links TRBV5-1 to TRBJ2-2, with TRBD2 matching 7 bases. CDR1 SGHRS and CDR2 YFSETQ come from the germline V gene. J gave up 4 bases and V 4 bases, and 4 bases lay outside the gene matches. The CDR3 runs 14 residues. CDR3 sequence: CASSLPGGTGELFF. The CDR3 DNA reads as TGCGCCAGCAGCCTCCCGGGGGGCACCGGGGAGCTGTTTTTT. The full variable domain, completed using reference TRBV5-1 and TRBJ2-2, is KAGVTQTPRYLIKTRGQQVTLSCSPISGHRSVSWYQQTPGQGLQFLFEYFSETQRNKGNFPGRFSGRQFSNSRSEMNVSTLELGDSALYLCASSLPGGTGELFFGEGSRLTVL.

This clone was found a few times. The rearrangement joins TRBV6-5 to TRBJ1-1; D gene unclear. The V end lost 6 bases, the J end lost 9 bases, and 17 bases lay between the germline ends. This CDR3 has 13 residues. Germline values: CDR1 MNHEY, CDR2 SVGAGI. The CDR3 protein is CASRGGVIPQAFF. The CDR3 DNA follows: TGTGCCAGCAGAGGCGGGGTGATACCCCAAGCTTTCTTT.